This TCR beta chain appears in the sequencing data of a study of vaccination effects on CD4 cells after COVID-19. The wider study: Participants completed two doses of the BNT162b2 or mRNA-1273 vaccine.

CDR3 length equals 14 residues. Germline CDR1 SGDLS, CDR2 YYNGEE. V lost 0 bases to trimming and J lost 4 bases, with 9 bases between them. Of note for this clone: Its antigen remains unidentified.

Antigen-specific CD4+ T cells expanded by the ViraFEST assay with viral peptide pools were then sequenced. Following culture for roughly 10 days, CD4+ T cells were isolated. Previously uninfected by SARS-CoV-2, the vaccine recipients also showed negative nucleocapsid antibodies. The researchers cultured fewer than 2.5 million PBMC per well with around 9.2 IU/ml IL-2 and around 9.5 ug/ml peptides. Fresh IL-2-containing medium replaced half the medium on days 3 and 7. Only in-frame clones appear in the TCRdb table, and some are missing; sequencing was by immunoSEQ multiplex PCR. The sample shows 70,000 or so clones, about 78% of them seen only once. General study results and limits: Clones induced by infection and by vaccine showed marked clonal contraction late after vaccination.

Material: CD4+ T cells from PBMCs cultured with SARS-CoV-2 spike peptides, obtained before COVID-19 vaccination. The chain is built from TRBV9 and TRBJ2-3; TRBD1 or TRBD2 may be the D gene (6 bases each). This TCR was sampled from a human donor who received a COVID-19 vaccine. CDR3 protein: CASSVVGGPDTQYF. Here the CDR3 DNA reads TGTGCCAGCAGCGTAGTCGGGGGCCCAGATACGCAGTATTTT.